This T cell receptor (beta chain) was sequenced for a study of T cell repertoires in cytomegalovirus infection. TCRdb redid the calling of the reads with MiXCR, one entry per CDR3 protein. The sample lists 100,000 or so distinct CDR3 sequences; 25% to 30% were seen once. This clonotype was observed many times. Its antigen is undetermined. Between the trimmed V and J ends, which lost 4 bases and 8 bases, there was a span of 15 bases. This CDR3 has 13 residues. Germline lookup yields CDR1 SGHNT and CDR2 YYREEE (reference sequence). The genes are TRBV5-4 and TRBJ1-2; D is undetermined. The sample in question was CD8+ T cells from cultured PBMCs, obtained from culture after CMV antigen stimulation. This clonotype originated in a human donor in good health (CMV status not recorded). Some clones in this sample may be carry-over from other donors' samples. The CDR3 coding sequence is TGTGCCAGCAGCACCGGACGGACGTCGGGCTACACCTTC. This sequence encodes CASSTGRTSGYTF.